The 19 T cell receptor beta chains reported below all come from one sample, sequenced in a study of OX40 agonist ivuxolimab in advanced cancers. Measured with immunoSEQ multiplex PCR; TCRdb has only the in-frame clones, and not every one. The profile shows about 34,000 clones, roughly four fifths of them singletons. This specimen was CD4+ or CD8+ T cells sorted from blood, taken in a trial of the OX40 agonist ivuxolimab. The receptor source for this set is an adult with an advanced solid tumor such as melanoma, head and neck, liver or kidney cancer.

This clone was seen a single time. The J gene is TRBJ2-1, the V gene TRBV6-9; 7 nucleotides match TRBD2. V was clipped by 6 bases and J by 7 bases; unmatched bases: 0. This CDR3 is 11 amino acids long. Germline V gene sequence: CDR1 MNHGY, CDR2 SVAAGI. The DNA of the CDR3 is TGTGCCAGCAGAGCGGGGAATGAGCAGTTCTTC. It translates to CASRAGNEQFF.

This chain links TRBV6-5 with TRBJ1-3; D might be TRBD1 (5 bases). This CDR3 comprises 13 residues. V shed 5 bases and J shed 13 bases, with 18 bases lying between them. Per the germline V gene, CDR1 is MNHEY and CDR2 is SVGAGI. In DNA form, the CDR3 reads TGTGCCAGCAGTCCCACCGGACACCGCATTATATATTTT. This sequence encodes CASSPTGHRIIYF.

The V gene is TRBV6-1, the J gene TRBJ2-6, with D hard to call. Germline V lookup: CDR1 MNHNS, CDR2 SASEGT. The CDR3 runs 14 residues. The ends were cut back, 4 bases at V and 4 bases at J, with 8 bases in the middle. CDR3 residues: CASSGLMGANVLTF. The CDR3, as DNA: TGTGCCAGCAGTGGCCTAATGGGGGCCAACGTCCTGACTTTC.

The rearrangement uses TRBV9 and TRBJ1-3; D remains ambiguous. The germline V gene has CDR1 SGDLS and CDR2 YYNGEE. CDR3 length: 15 residues. V was shortened by 1 base and J by 2 bases, with 10 bases between the two germline ends. The CDR3 is CASSVNWFAGNTIYF. The CDR3 DNA reads as TGTGCCAGCAGCGTAAATTGGTTCGCTGGAAACACCATATATTTT.

The rearrangement uses TRBV18 and TRBJ2-2; D not resolved. Between the trimmed V and J ends, which lost 5 bases and 1 base, there was a span of 14 bases. CDR1 is KGHSH and CDR2 is LQKENI in the germline V gene. The CDR3 loop spans 16 amino acids. The DNA for the CDR3 is TGTGCCAGCTCAGCCCCGCGTTCGGGGAACACCGGGGAGCTGTTTTTT. Translated, it gives CASSAPRSGNTGELFF.

The rearrangement links TRBV9 to TRBJ2-2; D tentatively fits TRBD1 or TRBD2 (6 bases each). The germline V and J ends were trimmed by 0 bases and 0 bases, with 15 bases remaining between them. Germline lookup yields CDR1 SGDLS and CDR2 YYNGEE. This CDR3 is built from 18 residues. In DNA, the CDR3 is TGTGCCAGCAGCGTAGGTGGGGGGCCTTCCTCGAACACCGGGGAGCTGTTTTTT. As protein: CASSVGGGPSSNTGELFF.

This clone turned up a few times. CDR3 nucleotide sequence: TGTGCCAGCAGCGAAAGGAACAGGGATTTTTCACCCCTCCACTTT. As protein: CASSERNRDFSPLHF. The rearrangement links TRBV28 to TRBJ1-6, with D possibly being TRBD1 (6 bases). V was clipped by 6 bases and J by 9 bases, with 18 bases between them. CDR1 MDHEN and CDR2 SYDVKM come from the germline V gene. CDR3 length: 15 amino acids. Full variable domain (missing parts from reference TRBV28 and TRBJ1-6): DVKVTQSSRYLVKRTGEKVFLECVQDMDHENMFWYRQDPGLGLRLIYFSYDVKMKEKGDIPEGYSVSREKKERFSLILESASTNQTSMYLCASSERNRDFSPLHFGNGTRLTVT.

This chain joins TRBV7-2 and TRBJ1-4, with 9 bases lining up with TRBD1. Losses at the gene ends were 5 bases for V and 7 bases for J; bases not matched to a gene: 5. The CDR3 loop spans 14 amino acids. CDR1 SGHTA and CDR2 FQGNSA come from the germline V gene. CDR3 DNA: TGTGCCAGCAGCCTGACAGGGGGAAGTGAAAAACTGTTTTTT. The encoded protein is CASSLTGGSEKLFF.

The chain combines TRBV15 with TRBJ1-2; 12 bases match TRBD1. Germline V gene lookup returns CDR1 LNHNV and CDR2 YYDKDF (reference sequence). This CDR3 has 15 amino acids. The V and J ends lost 5 bases and 7 bases, in that order; junction bases with no gene match: 8. This chain's CDR3 is CATSGPGQGASGYTF. The CDR3 DNA reads as TGTGCCACCAGCGGCCCGGGACAGGGGGCTTCTGGCTACACCTTC. The full variable domain, with the rest looked up from reference TRBV15 and TRBJ1-2, is DAMVIQNPRYQVTQFGKPVTLSCSQTLNHNVMYWYQQKSSQAPKLLFHYYDKDFNNEADTPDNFQSRRPNTSFCFLDIRSPGLGDTAMYLCATSGPGQGASGYTFGSGTRLTVV.

This chain connects TRBV19 to TRBJ1-2; 9 bases agree with TRBD1. The germline gives CDR1 LNHDA, CDR2 SQIVND (reference sequence). V was clipped by 3 bases and J by 4 bases; unmatched bases: 3. The CDR3 runs 14 residues. This CDR3 reads CASSITGGLYGYTF. The CDR3 DNA follows: TGTGCCAGTAGTATCACAGGGGGCCTCTATGGCTACACCTTC.

The V call is TRBV18, the J call TRBJ2-7, with D maybe TRBD2 (6 bases). V dropped 6 bases and J dropped 7 bases, with 25 bases sitting between them. Germline loops: CDR1 KGHSH, CDR2 LQKENI. The CDR3 covers 16 residues. For the CDR3, the DNA is TGTGCCAGCTCCATCTCCCGGGACGGGAGTTTGGGGGAGCAGTACTTC. Its protein is CASSISRDGSLGEQYF.

The chain is built from TRBV30 and TRBJ1-2, with D tentatively TRBD1 (6 bases). Per the germline V gene, CDR1 is GTSNPN and CDR2 is SVGIG (reference sequence). V lost 6 bases and J 2 bases, leaving 13 bases between the germline ends. This CDR3 comprises 13 residues. CDR3 region: CACHRASNYGYTF. CDR3 nucleotide sequence: TGTGCCTGCCACAGGGCCTCAAACTATGGCTACACCTTC.

This sequence joins TRBV5-5 and TRBJ1-3; unclear D gene. Germline CDR1 reads SGHKS; CDR2 reads YYEKEE (reference sequence). CDR3 size: 14 residues. V lost 4 bases and J lost 2, with 10 bases in between. Written as DNA, the CDR3 is TGTGCCAGCAGCCAGCATGGCCCTGGAAACACCATATATTTT. Its protein is CASSQHGPGNTIYF.

This clone was found a few times. This chain uses TRBV6-1 with TRBJ1-1; 9 nucleotides match TRBD1. Trimming cost V 4 bases and J 7 bases; bases outside gene matches: 10. From germline, CDR1 is MNHNS and CDR2 SASEGT. This CDR3 has 15 residues. The CDR3 DNA reads TGTGCCAGCAGTGTAAGGGGGACAGGGTCTCGTGAAGCTTTCTTT. It encodes CASSVRGTGSREAFF.

As DNA, the CDR3 is TGTGCCAGCAGCAACTCAGGGGGCCTCTCTGGAAACACCATATATTTT. Translated, it gives CASSNSGGLSGNTIYF. The rearrangement uses TRBV7-6 and TRBJ1-3, with 8 bases matching TRBD1. This CDR3 is 16 amino acids long. J lost 0 bases, V lost 5 bases, and 6 bases had no gene match. From germline, CDR1 is SGHVS and CDR2 FNYEAQ.

The rearrangement uses TRBV27 and TRBJ1-2; TRBD1 agrees at 7 bases. The CDR3 contains 16 residues. With 5 bases clipped from V and 0 bases from J, the junction kept 9 bases outside the gene matches. Germline CDR1 reads MNHEY; CDR2 reads SMNVEV (reference sequence). CDR3 sequence: CASSPRSGTANYGYTF. The CDR3 DNA reads as TGTGCCAGCAGTCCACGATCCGGGACAGCTAACTATGGCTACACCTTC.

The chain carries TRBV7-2 and TRBJ1-3; D may be TRBD1 (5 bases). Trimming removed 7 bases at V and 12 bases at J, with 16 bases between. The germline V gene has CDR1 SGHTA and CDR2 FQGNSA. The CDR3 is made up of 12 amino acids. The CDR3 here is CASTSTVRDIYF. CDR3 DNA sequence: TGTGCCAGCACCTCGACAGTTAGAGACATATATTTT.

The V and J genes are TRBV6-5 and TRBJ1-2; 9 positions agree with TRBD1. CDR1 and CDR2 from the germline V gene are MNHEY and SVGAGI. The CDR3 is 13 residues long. The ends lost 6 bases at V and 6 bases at J; junction bases unmatched: 5. The DNA of the CDR3 is TGTGCCAGCAGGGGGACAGGGACGGATGGCTACACCTTC. This gives the protein CASRGTGTDGYTF.

The rearrangement joins TRBV27 to TRBJ1-1; 7 nucleotides match TRBD1. The CDR3 totals 14 residues. Looked up from germline, CDR1 is MNHEY and CDR2 is SMNVEV (reference sequence). V dropped 3 bases and J dropped 4; count of bases not matched to a gene: 5. The CDR3 nucleotides read TGTGCCAGCAGTTTCCACAGGGGCGGCACTGAAGCTTTCTTT. Translated: CASSFHRGGTEAFF.